Following are 15 T cell receptor beta chains from one sample sequenced in a study of blood T cell repertoires in COVID-19. Profiled with immunoSEQ multiplex PCR; TCRdb holds only in-frame clones, not every one. Here the sample spans 200,000 or so clones, around 88% being singletons. The sample comprised PBMCs or T cells enriched from blood (not recorded which). The receptors originated from a woman between 40 and 55 years old with acute COVID-19.

This clone was observed a few times. This rearrangement joins TRBV10-3 to TRBJ1-5, with TRBD1 matching 8 bases. Unmatched junction bases numbered 5, after V lost 4 bases and J lost 3 bases. The germline CDR1 and CDR2 sequences are ENHRY and SYGVKD. This CDR3 comprises 15 residues. CDR3 in amino acids: CAISVGQGANQPQHF. The CDR3 DNA is TGTGCCATCAGTGTCGGGCAGGGGGCCAATCAGCCCCAGCATTTT.

This clone has a handful of counts. V is TRBV7-2 and J is TRBJ1-2; D call uncertain. There are 14 residues in the CDR3. Germline CDR1 SGHTA, CDR2 FQGNSA. V was shortened by 1 base and J by 7 bases, with 13 bases between the two germline ends. CDR3 DNA: TGTGCCAGCAGCTTAGGACTTCGTGCCAGTGGCTACACCTTC. As protein: CASSLGLRASGYTF.

This chain links TRBV30 with TRBJ1-4; the D gene is possibly TRBD1 (5 bases). V was shortened by 3 bases and J by 7 bases, with 12 bases between the two germline ends. In germline, CDR1 is GTSNPN, CDR2 SVGIG (reference sequence). This CDR3 is 13 amino acids long. CDR3 sequence (DNA): TGTGCCTGGAGGGGACCGGGGGGTGAAAAACTGTTTTTT. Protein: CAWRGPGGEKLFF.

This clone was seen only once. The chain recombines TRBV23-1 with TRBJ2-1; the match to TRBD2 covers 7 bases. TRBV23-1 is noted as an ORF with a role that remains uncertain. V dropped 4 bases and J dropped 9; count of bases not matched to a gene: 9. The CDR3 is 14 amino acids. The chain's CDR3 is CASSPMGGRVEQFF. CDR3 DNA: TGCGCCAGCAGTCCCATGGGGGGGAGGGTTGAGCAGTTCTTC.

V and J are TRBV12-3 or TRBV12-4 and TRBJ2-1, with a weak D call TRBD2 (5 bases). This CDR3 comprises 12 residues. V was trimmed by 6 bases and J by 10 bases, leaving 13 bases between them. The CDR3 sequence is CASSRGLSEQFF. The CDR3 DNA is TGTGCCAGCAGCCGCGGGCTTTCCGAGCAGTTCTTC.

The chain couples TRBV14 to TRBJ1-6; 9 positions match TRBD1. Germline assignment: CDR1 SGHDN and CDR2 FVKESK. This CDR3 contains 15 residues. V dropped 4 bases and J dropped 7; count of bases not matched to a gene: 5. CDR3 loop: CASSPYRGRNSPLHF. As DNA, the CDR3 is TGTGCCAGCAGCCCGTACAGGGGGCGGAATTCACCCCTCCACTTT.

This chain links TRBV5-5 with TRBJ2-5; D unresolved. This CDR3 region has 13 residues. CDR1 SGHKS and CDR2 YYEKEE come from the germline V gene (reference sequence). Between the trimmed V and J ends, which lost 1 base and 3 bases, there was a span of 7 bases. The CDR3 bases are TGTGCCAGCAGCTTGTATGGAGAAGAGACCCAGTACTTC. Protein sequence: CASSLYGEETQYF.

CDR3 sequence reads: CAIARLAGEGNEQFF. The CDR3 coding sequence is TGTGCCATCGCCCGGCTAGCGGGAGAGGGGAATGAGCAGTTCTTC. This chain connects TRBV10-3 to TRBJ2-1; 10 bases align to TRBD2. Trimming removed 8 bases from V and 7 bases from J; junction bases left unmatched: 11. This CDR3 spans 15 amino acids. Germline CDR1 reads ENHRY; CDR2 reads SYGVKD.

V is TRBV5-6 and J is TRBJ2-3; TRBD1 matches at 7 bases. Germline V gene sequence: CDR1 SGHDT, CDR2 YYEEEE. The CDR3 consists of 14 residues. V was clipped by 3 bases and J by 5 bases; unmatched bases: 6. CDR3 DNA: TGTGCCAGCAGCTCGGGACAGCATCTAGATACGCAGTATTTT. Translated: CASSSGQHLDTQYF. The entire variable domain, with the rest obtained from reference TRBV5-6 and TRBJ2-3, is as follows: DAGVTQSPTHLIKTRGQQVTLRCSPKSGHDTVSWYQQALGQGPQFIFQYYEEEERQRGNFPDRFSGHQFPNYSSELNVNALLLGDSALYLCASSSGQHLDTQYFGPGTRLTVL.

This rearrangement joins TRBV1 to TRBJ2-7; TRBD2 is the table's D call, not checked against the DNA. TRBV1 is an annotated pseudogene. This CDR3 has 15 amino acids. Here the CDR3 DNA reads TGCACCAGCAGCCAGGGCGGGACCCAGTTCTACGAGCAGTACTTC. Translation: CTSSQGGTQFYEQYF.

The chain has TRBV7-2 and TRBJ1-6; unclear D gene. The CDR3 is 14 residues long. The germline gives CDR1 SGHTA, CDR2 FQGNSA. The V end was cut by 5 bases, the J end by 5 bases, with 10 bases between. In nucleotides, the CDR3 is TGTGCCAGCAGCCTGGGGAGGGATAATTCACCCCTCCACTTT. As protein: CASSLGRDNSPLHF.

The chain combines TRBV25-1 with TRBJ1-6; a possible D gene is TRBD1 (5 bases). The CDR3 runs to 15 residues. Germline CDR1 reads MGHDK; CDR2 reads SYGVNS. The V gene lost 2 bases and the J gene lost 7 bases, with 12 bases spanning the gap. The CDR3 region is CASSEGGTLNSPLHF. DNA of the CDR3: TGTGCCAGCAGTGAAGGAGGGACCTTGAATTCACCCCTCCACTTT.

The chain joins TRBV3-1 (or the pseudogene TRBV3-2) to TRBJ1-2; tentatively, D is TRBD1 (6 bases). Looked up from germline, CDR1 is LGHDT and CDR2 is YNNKEL (reference sequence). V was shortened by 3 bases and J by 8 bases, with 13 bases between the two germline ends. The CDR3 contains 13 residues. In DNA form, the CDR3 reads TGTGCCAGCAGCCAGGTCGCAGGGGCCGGCTACACCTTC. Translating it yields CASSQVAGAGYTF.

The chain is built from TRBV18 and TRBJ2-7, with TRBD2 matching over 8 bases. V shed 3 bases, J shed 3 bases, and the junction held 13 bases outside the gene matches. Germline CDR1 and CDR2: KGHSH and LQKENI. The CDR3 length is 17 residues. CDR3: CASSPSYEAGGHYEQYF. The CDR3 nucleotides are TGTGCCAGCTCACCTAGTTACGAGGCGGGGGGCCACTACGAGCAGTACTTC.

The rearrangement uses TRBV6-1 and TRBJ1-2; TRBD1 aligns across 10 bases. In germline, CDR1 is MNHNS, CDR2 SASEGT. The V and J ends lost 5 bases and 7 bases, in that order; junction bases with no gene match: 10. CDR3 length: 15 residues. The DNA of the CDR3 is TGTGCCAGCAGTTCGGGAGGGGACAGGGGACGTGGCTACACCTTC. Amino acid sequence: CASSSGGDRGRGYTF.